This entry concerns a single T cell receptor (beta chain). Germline CDR1 is WSHSY and CDR2 is SAAADI. Trimming at V came to 5 bases and at J to 5 bases, leaving 7 bases not matched to a gene. The CDR3 covers 14 residues. This sample stems from a study of blood T cell repertoires in COVID-19. The wider study: The United States, Italy and Spain provided the acute and convalescent COVID-19 samples. Sample material is recorded as cDNA or gDNA derived from T cells, B-cell-depleted T cells, or PBMCs.

Methods used by the authors: For nucleated cells, counts were estimated from reference gene primer amplification. Measured with immunoSEQ multiplex PCR; TCRdb has only the in-frame clones, and not every one. Clone size and the V and J calls come from that table; the DNA yielded D and trimming. The sample has 270,000 or so clones; approximately 81% are singletons. The chain recombines TRBV10-2 with TRBJ2-7; TRBD1 matches at 9 bases. Sequencing input: peripheral blood. This receptor was identified in a woman under 30 with acute or convalescent COVID-19. This chain's CDR3 is CASSPGQGIHEQYF. The CDR3 DNA sequence: TGCGCCAGCAGTCCGGGACAGGGAATCCACGAGCAGTACTTC.